The rows below give T cell receptor beta chains drawn from one sample of a study of Tregs in tolerant kidney transplant recipients. This table comes from immunoSEQ multiplex PCR, and its TCRdb copy is limited to in-frame clones, with some not included. The table shows roughly 66,000 clones, with roughly 89% occurring only once. The source was CD8+ T cells from blood, collected before the transplant. The receptors originated from a human donor who received a combined kidney and bone marrow transplant. CDR3s include the opening cysteine and the closing phenylalanine or tryptophan. The D gene is left open where the match is weak. The size of a clone is reported for some rows only, either as once, few or many, or as a class for expanded clones.

j_gene | v_gene | d_gene | abundance | CDR3aa | CDR3nt
TRBJ1-5 | TRBV5-6 | TRBD1 | NA | CASSFGQGGQPQHF | TGTGCCAGCAGCTTCGGACAGGGGGGTCAGCCCCAGCATTTT
TRBJ1-2 | TRBV13 | NA | NA | CASSLDGAGGYGYTF | TGTGCCAGCAGCTTAGATGGGGCCGGGGGCTATGGCTACACCTTC
TRBJ1-2 | TRBV29-1 | NA | NA | CSVDRTIYGYTF | TGCAGCGTTGACAGGACAATCTATGGCTACACCTTC
TRBJ1-6 | TRBV5-5 | TRBD1 | NA | CASSSGDSRSSYNSPLHF | TGTGCCAGCAGCTCGGGGGACAGCCGGAGCTCCTATAATTCCCCCCTCCACTTT
TRBJ2-7 | TRBV27 | TRBD2 | NA | CASSPGLAGGPHEQYF | TGTGCCAGCAGTCCGGGACTAGCGGGGGGGCCCCACGAGCAGTACTTC
TRBJ1-3 | TRBV5-1 | NA | NA | CASSLEGGSSGNTIYF | TGCGCCAGCAGCTTGGAGGGGGGGAGCTCTGGAAACACCATATATTTT
TRBJ1-2 | TRBV5-5 | NA | NA | CASSLASGNYGYTF | TGTGCCAGCAGCTTGGCCTCAGGGAACTATGGCTACACCTTC
TRBJ2-7 | TRBV7-2 | NA | NA | CASSQGTPYEQYF | TGTGCCAGCAGCCAAGGGACACCCTACGAGCAGTACTTC
TRBJ2-7 | TRBV6-5 | NA | NA | CASSPGYSRHYEQYF | TGTGCCAGCAGTCCTGGTTACAGCCGACACTACGAGCAGTACTTC
TRBJ2-7 | TRBV4-2 | TRBD2 | NA | CASSQDSSPLAGGNYEQYF | TGTGCCAGCAGCCAAGATTCTTCACCTCTAGCGGGGGGTAACTACGAGCAGTACTTC
TRBJ2-1 | TRBV27 | NA | NA | CASSLEGSSYNEQFF | TGTGCCAGCAGCCTGGAGGGGTCCTCCTACAATGAGCAGTTCTTC
TRBJ1-2 | TRBV2 | TRBD1 | NA | CASSNRDRVLLEGYTF | TGTGCCAGCAGTAACCGGGACAGGGTTCTTTTGGAGGGCTACACCTTC
TRBJ2-1 | TRBV7-3 | NA | NA | CASSPPASFEQFF | TGTGCCAGCAGCCCCCCCGCTAGTTTTGAGCAGTTCTTC
TRBJ1-2 | TRBV28 | TRBD1 | NA | CASSPGQGAHYGYTF | TGTGCCAGCAGTCCGGGACAGGGGGCTCACTATGGCTACACCTTC
TRBJ2-7 | TRBV5-6 | NA | NA | CASSAWTTLPNYEQYF | TGTGCCAGCAGCGCCTGGACTACTCTGCCCAACTACGAGCAGTACTTC
TRBJ1-6 | TRBV28 | TRBD1 | NA | CASSFRQGGSPLHF | TGTGCCAGCAGTTTTCGACAGGGAGGTTCACCCCTCCACTTT
TRBJ1-2 | TRBV6-6 | NA | once | CASSYSPESYGYTF | TGTGCCAGCAGTTACTCCCCCGAGAGTTATGGCTACACCTTC
TRBJ2-3 | TRBV6-5 | TRBD2 | NA | CASSYPTSGGTDTQYF | TGTGCCAGCAGTTACCCTACTAGCGGGGGCACAGATACGCAGTATTTT
TRBJ1-1 | TRBV6-5 | NA | NA | CASSYSRGWNTEAFF | TGTGCCAGCAGTTACAGTAGAGGTTGGAACACTGAAGCTTTCTTT
TRBJ1-1 | TRBV27 | NA | NA | CASSPFGQNTEAFF | TGTGCCAGCAGCCCCTTTGGGCAGAACACTGAAGCTTTCTTT
TRBJ2-5 | TRBV27 | TRBD1 | NA | CASGTGGSSLETQYF | TGTGCCAGTGGGACAGGGGGTAGTAGTCTTGAGACCCAGTACTTC
TRBJ2-7 | TRBV5-1 | TRBD1 | NA | CASSARQGNYEQYF | TGCGCCAGCAGCGCCCGACAGGGAAACTACGAGCAGTACTTC
TRBJ2-1 | TRBV15 | NA | NA | CATSTSGDSYNEQFF | TGTGCCACCAGCACAAGCGGTGACTCCTACAATGAGCAGTTCTTC
TRBJ1-2 | TRBV15 | NA | NA | CATSRDAEQTGTDGYTF | TGTGCCACCAGCAGAGATGCGGAACAAACGGGAACGGATGGCTACACCTTC
TRBJ2-4 | TRBV27 | TRBD1 | NA | CASRDRGLGAKNIQYF | TGTGCCAGCAGAGACAGGGGGCTCGGAGCCAAAAACATTCAGTACTTC
TRBJ2-1 | TRBV5-6 | TRBD2 | NA | CASSPGLGLHNEQFF | TGTGCCAGCAGCCCGGGACTAGGCCTACACAATGAGCAGTTCTTC
TRBJ1-1 | TRBV27 | TRBD1 | NA | CASRNRGTEAFF | TGTGCCAGCAGGAACAGGGGGACTGAAGCTTTCTTT
TRBJ1-1 | TRBV25-1 | NA | NA | CASSESQGRGAFF | TGTGCCAGCAGTGAATCGCAGGGGAGAGGGGCTTTCTTT
TRBJ2-7 | TRBV7-9 | NA | NA | CASSSTLGGIQYF | TGTGCCAGCAGCTCCACCCTAGGGGGAATTCAGTACTTC
TRBJ2-3 | TRBV2 | NA | NA | CASSEERSSADTQYF | TGTGCCAGCAGTGAAGAGCGGTCAAGCGCAGATACGCAGTATTTT
TRBJ2-3 | TRBV2 | TRBD2 | once | CATLGLAASTDTQYF | TGTGCCACCCTAGGACTAGCCGCTAGCACAGATACGCAGTATTTT
TRBJ2-7 | TRBV27 | TRBD1 | NA | CASGTDSYEQYF | TGTGCCAGTGGGACAGATTCCTACGAGCAGTACTTC
TRBJ1-1 | TRBV25-1 | NA | once | CASSGRDTIYTEAFF | TGTGCCAGCAGCGGCCGGGACACAATTTACACTGAAGCTTTCTTT
TRBJ1-2 | TRBV5-4 | TRBD1 | NA | CASSLTTGGSGYTF | TGTGCCAGCAGCTTGACTACAGGGGGCTCTGGCTACACCTTC
TRBJ2-7 | TRBV7-9 | TRBD1 | NA | CASSSIGTVYEQYF | TGTGCCAGCAGCTCGATCGGGACAGTCTACGAGCAGTACTTC
TRBJ2-1 | TRBV4-3 | TRBD2 | NA | CASSPGLAENEQFF | TGCGCCAGCAGCCCGGGACTAGCGGAGAATGAGCAGTTCTTC
TRBJ2-7 | TRBV28 | TRBD1 | NA | CASSLSIFDPGQGQNEQYF | TGTGCCAGCAGTCTTAGCATATTCGACCCGGGACAGGGGCAAAACGAGCAGTACTTC
TRBJ1-1 | TRBV5-6 | TRBD1 | NA | CASGILTGANTEAFF | TGTGCCAGCGGAATTCTGACAGGGGCGAACACTGAAGCTTTCTTT
TRBJ2-7 | TRBV19 | NA | NA | CASSLYGGDYEQYF | TGTGCCAGTAGTTTATATGGAGGGGACTACGAGCAGTACTTC
TRBJ2-7 | TRBV6-5 | NA | NA | CASSHKAGSYEQYF | TGTGCCAGCAGTCACAAAGCGGGCTCCTACGAGCAGTACTTC
TRBJ2-3 | TRBV20-1 | NA | NA | CSAPMQDTQYF | TGCAGTGCCCCGATGCAGGATACGCAGTATTTT
TRBJ1-6 | TRBV11-1 | NA | NA | CASSLTGASYNSPLHF | TGTGCCAGCAGCTTGACTGGGGCCTCCTATAATTCCCCCCTCCACTTT
TRBJ2-7 | TRBV19 | TRBD2 | once | CASSSSGGFYEQYF | TGTGCCAGTAGTAGCAGCGGGGGTTTCTACGAGCAGTACTTC
TRBJ2-1 | TRBV5-8 | TRBD1 | many | CASSLLQGAYNEQFF | TGTGCCAGCAGCTTGCTACAGGGGGCCTACAATGAGCAGTTCTTC
TRBJ1-2 | TRBV28 | TRBD1 | NA | CASSSQGARLYGYTF | TGTGCCAGCAGTTCCCAGGGGGCGAGACTCTATGGCTACACCTTC
TRBJ2-5 | TRBV7-3 | NA | NA | CASSLRGGNTNRAQETQYF | TGTGCCAGCAGCTTAAGAGGCGGGAACACGAATCGGGCCCAAGAGACCCAGTACTTC
TRBJ2-3 | TRBV9 | TRBD2 | NA | CASSDRDYADTQYF | TGTGCCAGCAGCGACCGGGACTATGCAGATACGCAGTATTTT
TRBJ2-1 | TRBV18 | TRBD2 | NA | CASSPGTSGFYNEQFF | TGTGCCAGCTCACCTGGGACTAGCGGGTTCTACAATGAGCAGTTCTTC
TRBJ2-7 | TRBV4-1 | TRBD1 | NA | CASSQPGTGLSQEYF | TGCGCCAGCAGCCAACCCGGGACAGGGTTGTCCCAGGAGTACTTC
TRBJ2-7 | TRBV4-2 | NA | NA | CASSPREATYEQYF | TGTGCCAGCAGCCCCCGAGAGGCTACCTACGAGCAGTACTTC
TRBJ2-1 | TRBV29-1 | NA | NA | CSVVVTSRGNEQFF | TGCAGCGTTGTAGTAACTAGTCGCGGCAATGAGCAGTTCTTC
TRBJ1-1 | TRBV28 | NA | NA | CASSTGYGLNTEAFF | TGTGCCAGCAGCACAGGGTATGGGCTGAACACTGAAGCTTTCTTT
TRBJ2-7 | TRBV29-1 | TRBD1 | once | CSVGQGSYEQYF | TGCAGCGTAGGACAGGGGTCCTACGAGCAGTACTTC
TRBJ1-6 | TRBV25-1 | NA | NA | CASSEYQGSYNSPLHF | TGTGCCAGCAGTGAATACCAGGGGTCCTATAATTCCCCCCTCCACTTT
TRBJ2-7 | TRBV27 | NA | NA | CASSLSEFDSSYEQYF | TGTGCCAGCAGTTTATCGGAGTTTGACAGCTCTTACGAGCAGTACTTC
TRBJ1-4 | TRBV30 | NA | NA | CAWSVTTNEKLFF | TGTGCCTGGAGTGTTACAACTAATGAAAAACTGTTTTTT
TRBJ2-1 | TRBV7-6 | NA | NA | CASSLAGRGIEQFF | TGTGCCAGCAGCTTAGCTGGAAGGGGGATTGAGCAGTTCTTC
TRBJ2-7 | TRBV9 | NA | NA | CASSGSSYEQYF | TGTGCCAGCAGCGGGTCCTCCTACGAGCAGTACTTC
TRBJ1-5 | TRBV5-6 | NA | NA | CASSFGGRQPQHF | TGTGCCAGCAGCTTCGGGGGTAGGCAGCCCCAGCATTTT
TRBJ1-2 | TRBV4-1 | NA | NA | CASSQESGAPSYGYTF | TGCGCCAGCAGCCAAGAATCAGGGGCGCCTAGCTATGGCTACACCTTC